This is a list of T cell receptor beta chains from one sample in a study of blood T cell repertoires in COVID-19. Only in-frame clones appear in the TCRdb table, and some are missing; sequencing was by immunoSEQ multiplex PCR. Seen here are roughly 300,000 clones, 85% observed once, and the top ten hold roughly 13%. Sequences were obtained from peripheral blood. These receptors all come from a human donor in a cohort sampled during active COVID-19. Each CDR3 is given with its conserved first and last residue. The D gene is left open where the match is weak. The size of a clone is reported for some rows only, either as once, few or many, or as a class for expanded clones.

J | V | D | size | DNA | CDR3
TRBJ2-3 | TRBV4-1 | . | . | TGCGCCAGCAGCCAAGGAGGAGAGTGGATAGATACGCAGTATTTT | CASSQGGEWIDTQYF
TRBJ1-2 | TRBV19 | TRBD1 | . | TGTGCCAGCAATGACAGGGCCTATTTTAACTATGGCTACACCTTC | CASNDRAYFNYGYTF
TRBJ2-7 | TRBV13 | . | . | TGTGCCAGCAGCTCCGGCGGGTCTGGGGGCTGGTACGAGCAGTACTTC | CASSSGGSGGWYEQYF
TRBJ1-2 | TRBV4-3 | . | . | TGCGCCAGCAGCCAAGATCCCGGGGGTAACTATGGCTACACCTTC | CASSQDPGGNYGYTF
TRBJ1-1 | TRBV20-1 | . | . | TGCAGTGCTAGAACAGGGACTGAAGCTTTCTTT | CSARTGTEAFF
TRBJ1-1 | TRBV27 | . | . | TGTGCCAGCAGTAAAAGAGGACATTTGAACACTGAAGCTTTCTTT | CASSKRGHLNTEAFF
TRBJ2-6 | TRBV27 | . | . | TGTGCCAGCAGTTTTACGAGGTCTGGGGCCAACGTCCTGACTTTC | CASSFTRSGANVLTF
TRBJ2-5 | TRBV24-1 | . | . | TGTGCCACCTCGGACAGCCAAGAGACCCAGTACTTC | CATSDSQETQYF
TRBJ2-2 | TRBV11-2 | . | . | TGTGCCAGCCCCCTAGGCCGGAAGAGGACCGGGGAGCTGTTTTTT | CASPLGRKRTGELFF
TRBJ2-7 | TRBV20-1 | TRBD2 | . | TGCAGTGCTGGACTAGTTGACGAGCAGTACTTC | CSAGLVDEQYF
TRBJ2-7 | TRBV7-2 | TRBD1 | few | TGTGCCAGCAGCCGGGACAGGGGTCACGAGCAGTACTTC | CASSRDRGHEQYF
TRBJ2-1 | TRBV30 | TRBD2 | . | TGTGCCTGGAGTGTCCCTAGCGGGTCGGATGAGCAGTTCTTC | CAWSVPSGSDEQFF
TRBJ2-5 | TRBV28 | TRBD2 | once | TGTGCCAGCAGTGAACCGGGACTAGCGGGAGAGACCCAGTACTTC | CASSEPGLAGETQYF
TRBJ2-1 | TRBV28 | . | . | TGTGCCAGCAGTTTAGGTCACCTAGGCAATGAGCAGTTCTTC | CASSLGHLGNEQFF
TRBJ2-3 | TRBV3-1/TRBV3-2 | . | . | TGTGCCAGCAGCCAACAGCCAGCGAATACGCAGTATTTT | CASSQQPANTQYF
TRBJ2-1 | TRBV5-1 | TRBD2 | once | TGCGCCAGCAGCTTGAACCTAGCGGAGAGATACAATGAGCAGTTCTTC | CASSLNLAERYNEQFF
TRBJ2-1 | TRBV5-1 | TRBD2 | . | TGCGCCAGCAGCTCGCCCGGACTAGCGGGAGTAAATGAGCAGTTCTTC | CASSSPGLAGVNEQFF
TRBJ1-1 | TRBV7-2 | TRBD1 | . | TGTGCCAGCAGCAGGGACAGGGGCCCCAACACTGAAGCTTTCTTT | CASSRDRGPNTEAFF
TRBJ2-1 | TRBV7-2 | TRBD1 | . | TGTGCCAGCAGCCTTAGCCGGGACAGGGGAGAGAATGAGCAGTTCTTC | CASSLSRDRGENEQFF
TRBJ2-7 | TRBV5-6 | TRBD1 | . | TGTGCCAGCAGCTCCAGACAGGGTACCTCCTACGAGCAGTACTTC | CASSSRQGTSYEQYF
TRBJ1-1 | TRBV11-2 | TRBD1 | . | TGTGCCAGCAGCTACACAGGGGCCACTGAAGCTTTCTTT | CASSYTGATEAFF
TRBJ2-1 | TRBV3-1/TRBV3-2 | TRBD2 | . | TGTGCCAGCAGCCAGCCGGGACTAGCGGTTTACAATGAGCAGTTCTTC | CASSQPGLAVYNEQFF
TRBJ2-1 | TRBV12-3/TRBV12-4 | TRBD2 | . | TGTGCCAGCAAAGCGGGAGTATATGAGCAGTTCTTC | CASKAGVYEQFF
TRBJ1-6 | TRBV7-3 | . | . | TGTGCCAGCAGCTCGGACTTTTCCTCACCCCTCCACTTT | CASSSDFSSPLHF
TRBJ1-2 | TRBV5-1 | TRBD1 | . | TGCGCCAGCAGCTCACAACAGGGGACTTATGGCTACACCTTC | CASSSQQGTYGYTF
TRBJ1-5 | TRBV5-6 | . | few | TGTGCCAGCAGCTTATCAAGTCTTCCACTCAATCAGCCCCAGCATTTT | CASSLSSLPLNQPQHF
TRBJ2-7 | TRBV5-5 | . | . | TGTGCCAGCAGCTGGGAGGGGGTCTCCTACGAGCAGTACTTC | CASSWEGVSYEQYF
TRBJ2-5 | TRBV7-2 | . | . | TGTGCCAGCAGCTTTTTTCAGGGTGAGACCCAGTACTTC | CASSFFQGETQYF
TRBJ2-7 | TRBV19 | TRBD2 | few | TGTGCCAGTAGCCCCGGGAGGTACGAGCAGTACTTC | CASSPGRYEQYF
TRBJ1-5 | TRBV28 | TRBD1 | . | TGTGCCAGCAGTTTCCTCAAAACAGGGGCTCGTCAGCCCCAGCATTTT | CASSFLKTGARQPQHF
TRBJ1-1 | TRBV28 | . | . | TGTGCCAGCAGCCAACCACAGGGCATGAACACTGAAGCTTTCTTT | CASSQPQGMNTEAFF
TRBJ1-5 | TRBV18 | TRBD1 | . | TGTGCCAGCTCAAAAGACAGGGATCAGCCCCAGCATTTT | CASSKDRDQPQHF
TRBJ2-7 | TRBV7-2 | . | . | TGTGCCAGCAGCCCGAGGGGAACAGGGTCATACGAGCAGTACTTC | CASSPRGTGSYEQYF
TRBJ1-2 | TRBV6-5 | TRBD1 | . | TGTGCCAGCAGTTATGACAGGGACTATGGCTACACCTTC | CASSYDRDYGYTF
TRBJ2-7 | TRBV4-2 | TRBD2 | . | TGTGCCAGCAGCCAATTTCATGGGAGCGGGAGTGCAACCTACGAGCAGTACTTC | CASSQFHGSGSATYEQYF
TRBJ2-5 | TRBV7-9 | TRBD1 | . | TGTGCCAGCAGGCAGACAGGGGGCGAGGAGACCCAGTACTTC | CASRQTGGEETQYF
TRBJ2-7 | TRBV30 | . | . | TGTGCCTGGAGCTCGAGCGGCTACGAGCAGTACTTC | CAWSSSGYEQYF
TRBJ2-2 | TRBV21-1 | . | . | TGTGCCAGCAGCAAGGGGGACCGGGACTCCCCGTCGGGCACCGGGGAGCTGTTTTTT | CASSKGDRDSPSGTGELFF
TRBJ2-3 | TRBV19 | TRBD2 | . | TGTGCCAGTAGTATGGGACTAGCGGGAGTAGGGATTAGCACAGATACGCAGTATTTT | CASSMGLAGVGISTDTQYF
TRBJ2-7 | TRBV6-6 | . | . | TGTGCCAGCAGCTCTCAGGCGGCAGGGTACGAGCAGTACTTC | CASSSQAAGYEQYF
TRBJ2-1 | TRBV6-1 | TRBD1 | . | TGTGCCAGCAGTGAAGCGGTAATTGGGACAGCACTATTTTCCTACAATGAGCAGTTCTTC | CASSEAVIGTALFSYNEQFF
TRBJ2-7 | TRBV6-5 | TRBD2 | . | TGTGCCAGCAGGGGCACTAGCGGCGATTCCTACGAGCAGTACTTC | CASRGTSGDSYEQYF
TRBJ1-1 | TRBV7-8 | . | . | TGTGCCAGCAGCTACTTACAGGCGGAAGCTTTCTTT | CASSYLQAEAFF
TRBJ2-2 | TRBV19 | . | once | TGTGCCAGTAGTCCGGGACTCAACACCGGGGAGCTGTTTTTT | CASSPGLNTGELFF
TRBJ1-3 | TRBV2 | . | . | TGTGCCAGCAGTGGACGGGTCGACAGACCCGAAAAAGCCTCCTATTTT | CASSGRVDRPEKASYF
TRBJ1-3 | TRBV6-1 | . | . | TGTGCCAGCAGTGAAGGACAGAGAAACACCATATATTTT | CASSEGQRNTIYF
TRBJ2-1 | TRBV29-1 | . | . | TGCAGCGTTGATGACAACTACAATGAGCAGTTCTTC | CSVDDNYNEQFF
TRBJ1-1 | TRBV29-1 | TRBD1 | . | TGCAGCGTTGAAGAAGACCCCGGGACAGGGATTTCCATGAACACTGAAGCTTTCTTT | CSVEEDPGTGISMNTEAFF
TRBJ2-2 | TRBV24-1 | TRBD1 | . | TGTGCCACGGAAGACAGGGGGCGAAAGACCGGGGAGCTGTTTTTT | CATEDRGRKTGELFF
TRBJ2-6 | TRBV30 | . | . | TGTGCCTGGAGTACAGGGACTGGGGCCAACGTCCTGACTTTC | CAWSTGTGANVLTF
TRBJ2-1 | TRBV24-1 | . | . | TGTGCCACCAGTAAAACGGGAGTACTCAATGAGCAGTTCTTC | CATSKTGVLNEQFF
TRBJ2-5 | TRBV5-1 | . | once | TGCGCCAGCAGCTTGGGCAGGGCCCAAGTGGAGACCCAGTACTTC | CASSLGRAQVETQYF
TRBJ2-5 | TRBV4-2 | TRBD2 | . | TGTGCCAGCAGCCATGGACTAGCGGGAGAAGGGTATGGGGAGACCCAGTACTTC | CASSHGLAGEGYGETQYF
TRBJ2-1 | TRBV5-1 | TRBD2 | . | TGCGCCAGCAGCCCTCGACTAGCGGGAGGGGTTGGTGAGCAGTTCTTC | CASSPRLAGGVGEQFF
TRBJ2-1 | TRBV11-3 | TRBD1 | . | TGTGCCAGCAGCAAGGGACAGAACGGGTACAATGAGCAGTTCTTC | CASSKGQNGYNEQFF